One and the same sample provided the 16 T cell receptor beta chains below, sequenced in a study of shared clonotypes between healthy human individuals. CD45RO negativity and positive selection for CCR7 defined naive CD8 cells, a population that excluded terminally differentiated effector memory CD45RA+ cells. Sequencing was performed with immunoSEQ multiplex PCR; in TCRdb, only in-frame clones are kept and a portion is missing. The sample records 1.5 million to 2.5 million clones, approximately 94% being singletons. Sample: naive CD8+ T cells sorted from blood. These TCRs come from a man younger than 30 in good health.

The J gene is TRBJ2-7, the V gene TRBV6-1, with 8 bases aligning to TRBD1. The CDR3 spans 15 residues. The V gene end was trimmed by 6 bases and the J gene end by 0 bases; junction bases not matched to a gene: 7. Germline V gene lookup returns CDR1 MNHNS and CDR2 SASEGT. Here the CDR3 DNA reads TGTGCCAGCAGAACAGGGGGTTTAAGCTCCTACGAGCAGTACTTC. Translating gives CASRTGGLSSYEQYF.

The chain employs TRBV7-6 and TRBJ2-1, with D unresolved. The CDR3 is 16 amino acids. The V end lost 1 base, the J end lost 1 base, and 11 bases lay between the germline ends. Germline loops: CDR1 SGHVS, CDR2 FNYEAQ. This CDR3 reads CASSLVPGQSYNEQFF. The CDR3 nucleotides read TGTGCCAGCAGCTTAGTGCCGGGCCAATCCTACAATGAGCAGTTCTTC.

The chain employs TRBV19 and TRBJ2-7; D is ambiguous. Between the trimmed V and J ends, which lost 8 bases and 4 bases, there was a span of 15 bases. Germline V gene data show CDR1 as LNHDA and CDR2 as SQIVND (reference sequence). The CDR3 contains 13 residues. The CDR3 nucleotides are TGTGCCAGTGGTCAGAGTACCCTTTACGAGCAGTACTTC. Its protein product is CASGQSTLYEQYF.

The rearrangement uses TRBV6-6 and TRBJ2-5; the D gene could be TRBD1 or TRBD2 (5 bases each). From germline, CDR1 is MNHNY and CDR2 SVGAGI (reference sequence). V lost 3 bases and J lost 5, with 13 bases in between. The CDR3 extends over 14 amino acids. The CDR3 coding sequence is TGTGCCAGCAGTTATGGGGGTTCGGTCGAGACCCAGTACTTC. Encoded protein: CASSYGGSVETQYF.

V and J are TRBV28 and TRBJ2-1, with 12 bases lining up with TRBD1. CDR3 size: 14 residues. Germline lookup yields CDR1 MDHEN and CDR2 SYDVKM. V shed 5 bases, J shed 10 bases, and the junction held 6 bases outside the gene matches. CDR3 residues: CASSAGQGAEEQFF. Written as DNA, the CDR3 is TGTGCCAGCAGTGCGGGACAGGGGGCCGAGGAGCAGTTCTTC.

CDR3 DNA sequence: TGTGCCAGCAGACGTCGGGGGGGACAGGAAAAACTGTTTTTT. Translation: CASRRRGGQEKLFF. The chain combines TRBV28 with TRBJ1-4, with 7 bases that match TRBD1. V dropped 6 bases and J dropped 8; count of bases not matched to a gene: 9. The germline V gene has CDR1 MDHEN and CDR2 SYDVKM. CDR3 length equals 14 residues. The whole variable domain, filled in from reference TRBV28 and TRBJ1-4, reads DVKVTQSSRYLVKRTGEKVFLECVQDMDHENMFWYRQDPGLGLRLIYFSYDVKMKEKGDIPEGYSVSREKKERFSLILESASTNQTSMYLCASRRRGGQEKLFFGSGTQLSVL.

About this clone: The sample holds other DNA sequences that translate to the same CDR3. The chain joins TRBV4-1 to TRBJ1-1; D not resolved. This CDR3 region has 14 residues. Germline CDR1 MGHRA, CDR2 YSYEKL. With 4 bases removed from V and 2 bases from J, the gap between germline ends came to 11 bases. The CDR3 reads CASSPRTLNTEAFF. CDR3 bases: TGCGCCAGCAGCCCCAGGACCTTAAACACTGAAGCTTTCTTT.

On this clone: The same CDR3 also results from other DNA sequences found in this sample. The CDR3 DNA follows: TGTGCCAGCAGCGTAGGTGGGGACTATGGCTACACCTTC. This sequence encodes CASSVGGDYGYTF. The chain uses TRBV9 and TRBJ1-2; D remains ambiguous. Trimming took off 0 bases at V and 3 bases at J, with 6 bases between the two ends. This CDR3 is 13 amino acids long. Per the germline V gene, CDR1 is SGDLS and CDR2 is YYNGEE.

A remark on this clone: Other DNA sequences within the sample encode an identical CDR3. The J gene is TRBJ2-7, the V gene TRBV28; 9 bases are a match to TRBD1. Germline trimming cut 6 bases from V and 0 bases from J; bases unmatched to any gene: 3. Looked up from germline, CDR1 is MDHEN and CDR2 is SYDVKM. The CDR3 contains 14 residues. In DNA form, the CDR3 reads TGTGCCAGCAGCAGGACAGGGGACTCCTACGAGCAGTACTTC. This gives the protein CASSRTGDSYEQYF.

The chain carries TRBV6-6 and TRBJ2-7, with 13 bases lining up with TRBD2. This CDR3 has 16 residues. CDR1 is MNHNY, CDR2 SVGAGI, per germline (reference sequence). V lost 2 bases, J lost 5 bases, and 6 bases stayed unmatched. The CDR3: CASSYGLAGEWDEQYF. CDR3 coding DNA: TGTGCCAGCAGTTACGGACTAGCGGGAGAGTGGGACGAGCAGTACTTC.

Here the CDR3 reads CASSFYTGDEKLFF. CDR3 coding DNA: TGTGCCAGCAGCTTTTACACGGGCGATGAAAAACTGTTTTTT. The chain is built from TRBV6-5 and TRBJ1-4; D unclear. The CDR3 loop spans 14 amino acids. The V and J ends lost 6 bases and 6 bases respectively, with 14 bases between them. Germline V CDR1 and CDR2: MNHEY, SVGAGI.

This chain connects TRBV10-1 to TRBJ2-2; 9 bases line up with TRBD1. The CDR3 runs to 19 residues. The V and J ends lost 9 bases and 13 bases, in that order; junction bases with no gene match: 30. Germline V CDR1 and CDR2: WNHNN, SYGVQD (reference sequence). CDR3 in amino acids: CAREGVGPGQGPHHGWLFF. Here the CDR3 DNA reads TGCGCCAGAGAGGGGGTTGGTCCGGGACAGGGACCTCATCACGGTTGGCTGTTTTTT.

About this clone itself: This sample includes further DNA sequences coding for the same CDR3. The CDR3 DNA follows: TGTGCCAGCAGCCCAGGAGGGGGGGGATACAATGAGCAGTTCTTC. This codes for CASSPGGGGYNEQFF. The rearrangement uses TRBV9 and TRBJ2-1, with D possibly TRBD2 on 7 matching bases. This CDR3 is built from 15 residues. V was pared by 4 bases and J by 4 bases, with 15 bases between. Germline V gene lookup returns CDR1 SGDLS and CDR2 YYNGEE.

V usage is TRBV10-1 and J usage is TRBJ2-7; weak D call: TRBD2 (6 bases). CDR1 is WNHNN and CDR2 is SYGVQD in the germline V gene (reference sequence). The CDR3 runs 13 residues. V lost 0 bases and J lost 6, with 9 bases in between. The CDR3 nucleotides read TGCGCCAGCAGTGAGTCGTGGGGGGTCGAGCAGTACTTC. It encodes CASSESWGVEQYF.

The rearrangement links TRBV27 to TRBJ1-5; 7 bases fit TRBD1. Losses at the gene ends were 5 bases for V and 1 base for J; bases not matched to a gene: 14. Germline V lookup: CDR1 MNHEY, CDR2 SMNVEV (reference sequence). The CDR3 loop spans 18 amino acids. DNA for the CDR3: TGTGCCAGCAGTCCACGACAGGGCTGGATTCGGAGCAATCAGCCCCAGCATTTT. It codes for CASSPRQGWIRSNQPQHF.

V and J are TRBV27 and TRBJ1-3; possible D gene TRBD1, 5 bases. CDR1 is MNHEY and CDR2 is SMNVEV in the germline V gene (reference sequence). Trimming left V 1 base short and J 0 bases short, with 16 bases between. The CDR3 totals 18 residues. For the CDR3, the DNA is TGTGCCAGCAGTTTATGGGGACCGCAGGGTTACTCTGGAAACACCATATATTTT. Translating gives CASSLWGPQGYSGNTIYF.